Below are 20 T cell receptor beta chains sequenced from a single sample in a study of vaccination effects on CD4 cells after COVID-19. These receptors have no identified antigens. Culture proceeded for 10 days, and CD4+ T cells were then isolated. It was two doses of either the BNT162b2 or mRNA-1273 vaccine that participants received. The repertoire was sequenced with immunoSEQ multiplex PCR; TCRdb's copy has only in-frame clones and lacks some. The data hold around 46,000 clones, with around 70% observed a single time. Specimen: CD4+ T cells from PBMCs cultured without peptide, collected after COVID-19 vaccination. The receptors were sampled from a human donor who received a COVID-19 vaccine.

This chain connects TRBV27 to TRBJ1-6; D might be TRBD1 (6 bases). This CDR3 spans 16 amino acids. Germline V gene data show CDR1 as MNHEY and CDR2 as SMNVEV (reference sequence). V was trimmed by 3 bases and J by 7 bases, leaving 16 bases between them. CDR3 sequence (DNA): TGTGCCAGCAGTTTGAGGGGACAAAGAGGCAATTCACCCCTCCACTTT. Translated: CASSLRGQRGNSPLHF.

By share of the sample, this clone is medium-sized. The chain recombines TRBV21-1 with TRBJ1-1. TRBV21-1 constitutes a pseudogene. This CDR3 spans 15 amino acids. The CDR3 DNA sequence: TGTGCCAGCAGCAAAGTAGGGATAATGAACACTGAAGCTTTCTTT. This gives the protein CASSKVGIMNTEAFF.

This chain uses TRBV15 with TRBJ2-1; D remains ambiguous. V lost 3 bases, J lost 7 bases, and 13 bases lay in between. This CDR3 contains 14 residues. CDR1 is LNHNV, CDR2 YYDKDF, per germline (reference sequence). The CDR3 reads CATSSRSASNEQFF. DNA of the CDR3: TGTGCCACCAGCAGCCGGTCCGCCAGTAATGAGCAGTTCTTC.

The CDR3 DNA reads TGCGCCAGCAGCTTGGGCGGGACGGCTAGCGGGGAGCTGTTTTTT. It codes for CASSLGGTASGELFF. The genes are TRBV5-1 and TRBJ2-2, with a weak D call TRBD2 (6 bases). Germline assignment: CDR1 SGHRS and CDR2 YFSETQ. This CDR3 region has 15 residues. Trimming took 0 bases from V and 7 from J, leaving 13 bases between them.

This chain uses TRBV12-5 with TRBJ1-2; D is ambiguous. The CDR3 spans 15 residues. Trimming shortened V by 0 bases and J by 4 bases, and 12 bases separated the two germline ends. Germline V gene data show CDR1 as LGHNT and CDR2 as FRNRAP. CDR3 sequence: CASGLVPSGPYGYTF. The CDR3 nucleotides are TGTGCTAGTGGTTTGGTACCTTCAGGTCCCTATGGCTACACCTTC.

The chain links TRBV6-6 to TRBJ2-7; D is perhaps TRBD1 (6 bases). Trimming removed 6 bases from V and 5 bases from J, with 11 bases in between. CDR3 size: 12 residues. The germline CDR1 and CDR2 sequences are MNHNY and SVGAGI (reference sequence). CDR3 sequence: CASSPGVHEQYF. The CDR3, as DNA: TGTGCCAGCAGCCCAGGGGTCCACGAGCAGTACTTC.

The rearrangement joins TRBV6-1 to TRBJ2-7; the D gene is possibly TRBD2 (6 bases). The CDR3 spans 15 residues. CDR1 is MNHNS, CDR2 SASEGT, per germline. V gave up 3 bases and J gave up 3 bases, with 15 bases separating them. The CDR3 here is CASSDGGGGVYEQYF. The CDR3 DNA reads TGTGCCAGCAGTGACGGGGGTGGGGGAGTCTACGAGCAGTACTTC.

The chain combines TRBV3-1 (or the pseudogene TRBV3-2) with TRBJ1-4; D remains unclear. Germline V gene lookup returns CDR1 LGHDT and CDR2 YNNKEL (reference sequence). This CDR3 comprises 13 residues. The germline V and J ends were trimmed by 6 bases and 5 bases, with 10 bases remaining between them. CDR3 residues: CASSFPSNEKLFF. In nucleotides, the CDR3 is TGTGCCAGCAGTTTCCCCTCAAATGAAAAACTGTTTTTT.

The genes are TRBV27 and TRBJ1-5; D is uncertain. Trimming removed 8 bases from V and 8 bases from J, with 7 bases in between. The CDR3 is made up of 10 amino acids. Germline V gene data show CDR1 as MNHEY and CDR2 as SMNVEV (reference sequence). CDR3 coding DNA: TGTGCCAGCTATGTTAAGCCCCAGCATTTT. Translation gives CASYVKPQHF.

The CDR3 region is CASSLQGGTGELFF. The DNA for the CDR3 is TGTGCCAGCAGCCTACAGGGAGGCACCGGGGAGCTGTTTTTT. The chain carries TRBV5-4 and TRBJ2-2; either TRBD1 or TRBD2 may fit D (6 bases each). From germline, CDR1 is SGHNT and CDR2 YYREEE (reference sequence). The CDR3 is made up of 14 amino acids. V was cut by 4 bases and J by 4 bases, with 11 bases left in between.

This chain connects TRBV7-9 to TRBJ2-3; 7 bases align to TRBD2. The CDR3 has 15 amino acids. The V gene's germline CDR1 is SEHNR and CDR2 FQNEAQ (reference sequence). V lost 5 bases and J lost 4; bases outside the gene matches: 9. The CDR3 DNA sequence: TGTGCCAGCAGCCGTATTGGGACTAACTCAGATACGCAGTATTTT. This sequence encodes CASSRIGTNSDTQYF.

The chain combines TRBV10-1 with TRBJ2-3; TRBD2 agrees at 10 bases. J lost 0 bases, V lost 5 bases, and 11 bases had no gene match. Germline V CDR1 and CDR2: WNHNN, SYGVQD (reference sequence). The CDR3 loop spans 18 amino acids. The CDR3 nucleotides read TGCGCCAGCAGTCCCGGGACTAGCGCCTATTCTAGCACAGATACGCAGTATTTT. It is translated as CASSPGTSAYSSTDTQYF.

The V and J genes are TRBV15 and TRBJ1-2; unclear D gene. Trimming removed 0 bases at V and 7 bases at J, with 12 bases between. The CDR3 extends over 14 amino acids. CDR1 and CDR2 (germline): LNHNV, YYDKDF (reference sequence). The CDR3: CATSRDRGLGGYTF. CDR3 sequence (DNA): TGTGCCACCAGCAGAGATCGAGGCTTGGGTGGCTACACCTTC. Full variable domain (remainder filled in from reference TRBV15 and TRBJ1-2): DAMVIQNPRYQVTQFGKPVTLSCSQTLNHNVMYWYQQKSSQAPKLLFHYYDKDFNNEADTPDNFQSRRPNTSFCFLDIRSPGLGDTAMYLCATSRDRGLGGYTFGSGTRLTVV.

The J gene is TRBJ1-5, the V gene TRBV4-1, with no clear D. Germline CDR1 reads MGHRA; CDR2 reads YSYEKL. CDR3 length equals 17 residues. Trimming cost V 0 bases and J 0 bases, with 12 bases left between them. The CDR3: CASSQEMSGSSNQPQHF. Written as DNA, the CDR3 is TGCGCCAGCAGCCAAGAAATGTCGGGGAGTAGCAATCAGCCCCAGCATTTT.

This clone has just a few counts. This chain connects TRBV19 to TRBJ1-1, with D unresolved. The germline CDR1 and CDR2 sequences are LNHDA and SQIVND (reference sequence). Trimming took off 3 bases at V and 6 bases at J, with 11 bases between the two ends. The length of the CDR3 is 13 residues. The chain's CDR3 is CASSIPRTAEAFF. The CDR3, as DNA: TGTGCCAGTAGTATCCCGCGGACGGCTGAAGCTTTCTTT.

The V and J genes are TRBV14 and TRBJ1-4; no reliable D call. Per germline, CDR1 SGHDN and CDR2 FVKESK. V was shortened by 0 bases and J by 6 bases, with 11 bases between the two germline ends. There are 15 residues in the CDR3. CDR3 DNA sequence: TGTGCCAGCAGCCAAGATACGAGGGATCATGAAAAACTGTTTTTT. Translating it yields CASSQDTRDHEKLFF.

The chain carries TRBV19 and TRBJ1-5, with D possibly matching TRBD1 (6 bases). Germline V lookup: CDR1 LNHDA, CDR2 SQIVND (reference sequence). The CDR3 loop spans 15 amino acids. The ends were cut back, 10 bases at V and 0 bases at J, with 16 bases in the middle. The CDR3 is CATWSGENSNQPQHF. CDR3 DNA sequence: TGTGCCACGTGGTCAGGGGAGAATAGCAATCAGCCCCAGCATTTT.

This clone was seen a handful of times. The gene calls are TRBV6-4 and TRBJ1-1, with 8 bases matching TRBD1. CDR3 length: 13 residues. Trimming removed 3 bases from V and 5 bases from J; junction bases left unmatched: 2. Germline CDR1 reads MRHNA; CDR2 reads SNTAGT. In nucleotides, the CDR3 is TGTGCCAGCAGTGAAAACAGGGGGACTGAAGCTTTCTTT. This sequence encodes CASSENRGTEAFF.

This rearrangement joins TRBV5-1 to TRBJ1-3; 11 bases are shared with TRBD1. V was clipped by 4 bases and J by 8 bases; unmatched bases: 8. The CDR3 extends over 15 amino acids. Per the germline V gene, CDR1 is SGHRS and CDR2 is YFSETQ. CDR3 DNA sequence: TGCGCCAGCAGCAGGGGACAGGGGGAAACGGACACCATATATTTT. Its protein is CASSRGQGETDTIYF.

This sequence joins TRBV5-4 and TRBJ2-2, with 7 bases that match TRBD2. CDR3 length: 16 residues. After removal of 4 bases from V and 1 base from J, the junction contained 7 bases not matched to a gene. Germline assignment: CDR1 SGHNT and CDR2 YYREEE (reference sequence). CDR3 bases: TGTGCCAGCAGCCCCCCGGAGCGGGGGAACACCGGGGAGCTGTTTTTT. As protein: CASSPPERGNTGELFF. Variable domain in full (rest from reference TRBV5-4 and TRBJ2-2): ETGVTQSPTHLIKTRGQQVTLRCSSQSGHNTVSWYQQALGQGPQFIFQYYREEENGRGNFPPRFSGLQFPNYSSELNVNALELDDSALYLCASSPPERGNTGELFFGEGSRLTVL.